This T cell receptor beta chain was sequenced during a study of blood T cell repertoires in COVID-19. Looking at the study overall: Acute and convalescent COVID-19 specimens originated in the United States, Italy and Spain. T cells, B-cell-depleted T cells, or PBMCs supplied cDNA or gDNA.

Using immunoSEQ multiplex PCR, the repertoire was profiled, and TCRdb retains in-frame clones only, with some absent. The sample includes 43,000 or so clones, approximately 86% of them seen just once. Sequencing input: peripheral blood. The sequence was collected from a man aged 60-69 years with active or convalescent COVID-19.

The CDR3 region has the DNA TGTGCCAGCAGTGCCCGGAGGGCGTACGAGCAGTACTTC. Amino acid sequence: CASSARRAYEQYF. The chain combines TRBV12-3 or TRBV12-4 with TRBJ2-7; a possible D gene is TRBD2 (6 bases). Trimming removed 5 bases from V and 4 bases from J, with 12 bases in between. This CDR3 contains 13 residues.